This TCR beta chain was observed in a study of blood T cell repertoires in COVID-19. Data came from immunoSEQ multiplex PCR; TCRdb stores just in-frame clones and leaves some out. The sample holds about 240,000 clones; roughly 88% are singletons and the top ten take roughly 0.8%. CDR3 length: 14 amino acids. Germline loops: CDR1 MNHEY, CDR2 SVGEGT. V lost 2 bases, J lost 1 base, and 5 bases lay in between. This receptor was obtained from a woman aged 25 to 39 with acute or convalescent COVID-19. Sequencing input: peripheral blood. The chain carries TRBV6-2 or TRBV6-3 and TRBJ2-2; D unclear. The CDR3 DNA reads as TGTGCCAGCAGTTACGGCGGGAACACCGGGGAGCTGTTTTTT. Translated: CASSYGGNTGELFF.